This TCR beta chain appears in the sequencing data of a study of T cell repertoires in cytomegalovirus infection. Germline V gene lookup returns CDR1 ENHRY and CDR2 SYGVKD. Losses at the gene ends were 3 bases for V and 3 bases for J; bases not matched to a gene: 5. CDR3 length: 14 residues. TCRdb independently ran MiXCR on the reads; one entry per CDR3 protein. The sample has 700,000 to 850,000 distinct CDR3 sequences; approximately 29% are singletons. This clonotype has a handful of counts. Its target is unknown. This specimen was cultured CD8+ T cells from PBMCs, taken from culture after CMV antigen stimulation. The chain couples TRBV10-3 to TRBJ2-7; 7 nucleotides agree with TRBD1. The sequence derives from a human donor in good health (CMV status not recorded). Some clones in this sample may be carry-over from other donors' samples. The CDR3 loop reads CAISDGTEFYEQYF. The CDR3 DNA follows: TGTGCCATCAGTGACGGGACAGAGTTCTACGAGCAGTACTTC.